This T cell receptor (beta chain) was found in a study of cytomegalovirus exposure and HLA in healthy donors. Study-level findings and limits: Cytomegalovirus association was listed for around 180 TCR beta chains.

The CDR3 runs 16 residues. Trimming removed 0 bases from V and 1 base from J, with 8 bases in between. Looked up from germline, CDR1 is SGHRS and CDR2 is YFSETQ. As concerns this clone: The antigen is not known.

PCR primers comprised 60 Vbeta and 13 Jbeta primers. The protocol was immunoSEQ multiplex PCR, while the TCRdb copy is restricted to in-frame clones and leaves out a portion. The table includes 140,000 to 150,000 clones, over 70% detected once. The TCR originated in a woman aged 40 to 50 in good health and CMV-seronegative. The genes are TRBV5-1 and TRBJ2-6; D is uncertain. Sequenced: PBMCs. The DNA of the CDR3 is TGCGCCAGCAGCTTGGGACTGACTTCTGGGGCCAACGTCCTGACTTTC. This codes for CASSLGLTSGANVLTF.